The 8 T cell receptor beta chains given below trace back to one sample, sequenced in a study of blood T cell repertoires in COVID-19. Measured with immunoSEQ multiplex PCR; TCRdb has only the in-frame clones, and not every one. The repertoire consists of 150,000 or so clones, with about four fifths occurring once and the leading ten covering more than 7%. Sequenced: peripheral blood. The receptors stem from a woman between 55 and 75 years old with COVID-19, enrolled during active disease.

The chain is built from TRBV28 and TRBJ2-1; D might be TRBD2 (5 bases). The CDR3 totals 14 residues. CDR1 is MDHEN and CDR2 is SYDVKM in the germline V gene. The V end lost 3 bases, the J end lost 5 bases, and 11 bases lay between the germline ends. The CDR3 is CASSFSGLDNEQFF. The CDR3 DNA reads TGTGCCAGCAGTTTCTCGGGGTTAGACAATGAGCAGTTCTTC.

The chain couples TRBV6-5 to TRBJ1-5, with TRBD1 matching 7 bases. J lost 0 bases, V lost 7 bases, and 6 bases had no gene match. The CDR3 is 15 amino acids. Per germline, CDR1 MNHEY and CDR2 SVGAGI. Written as DNA, the CDR3 is TGTGCCAGCATGGGGGACAGTAATAGCAATCAGCCCCAGCATTTT. It specifies CASMGDSNSNQPQHF.

There are many counts of this clone. The chain couples TRBV19 to TRBJ2-7, with TRBD1 matching over 7 bases. This CDR3 has 13 amino acids. V was clipped by 4 bases and J by 4 bases; unmatched bases: 4. Germline V gene sequence: CDR1 LNHDA, CDR2 SQIVND (reference sequence). Written as DNA, the CDR3 is TGTGCCAGTAGTAAGGGGGCCGGTTACGAGCAGTACGTC. Amino acids: CASSKGAGYEQYV.

The gene calls are TRBV6-6 and TRBJ2-1; 7 positions agree with TRBD1. After removal of 3 bases from V and 5 bases from J, the junction contained 4 bases not matched to a gene. Looked up from germline, CDR1 is MNHNY and CDR2 is SVGAGI (reference sequence). This CDR3 is 14 amino acids long. This CDR3 reads CASSYGTDNNEQFF. CDR3 in DNA: TGTGCCAGCAGTTATGGGACAGACAACAATGAGCAGTTCTTC.

This clone was observed a handful of times. The rearrangement uses TRBV3-1 (or the pseudogene TRBV3-2) and TRBJ2-2; D gene ambiguous. The CDR3 is 14 amino acids. Germline CDR1 reads LGHDT; CDR2 reads YNNKEL (reference sequence). Trimming removed 1 base from V and 1 base from J, with 4 bases in between. The CDR3: CASSQGRNTGELFF. The DNA of the CDR3 is TGTGCCAGCAGCCAAGGGAGGAACACCGGGGAGCTGTTTTTT.

A single count supports this clone. The rearrangement uses TRBV10-3 and TRBJ1-4; 10 positions agree with TRBD1. The CDR3 length is 13 residues. After removal of 6 bases from V and 12 bases from J, the junction contained 7 bases not matched to a gene. Germline V CDR1 and CDR2: ENHRY, SYGVKD. CDR3 residues: CAISRDRGAQLFF. The CDR3 region has the DNA TGTGCCATCAGCCGGGACAGGGGTGCACAACTGTTTTTT.

The chain uses TRBV23-1 and TRBJ2-3, with 12 bases matching TRBD1. TRBV23-1 qualifies as an ORF whose function is uncertain. V gave up 2 bases and J gave up 6 bases; unmatched junction bases: 9. This CDR3 has 17 amino acids. The CDR3 bases are TGCGCCAGCAGTCAAGAAACGGGACAGGGGGCGGAGGATACGCAGTATTTT. Translation gives CASSQETGQGAEDTQYF.

The chain uses TRBV7-9 and TRBJ1-4; 10 positions agree with TRBD1. The CDR3 sequence is 14 residues long. The germline V gene has CDR1 SEHNR and CDR2 FQNEAQ (reference sequence). J gave up 7 bases and V 1 base, and 0 bases lay outside the gene matches. CDR3 bases: TGTGCCAGCAGCTTAGGGACAGGGGGTGAAAAACTGTTTTTT. Translation gives CASSLGTGGEKLFF.